What follows are 2 T cell receptor beta chains derived from one specimen sequenced in a study of control samples from healthy donors and cancer patients. Profiling relied on immunoSEQ multiplex PCR, and the TCRdb table lists in-frame clones only, not all of them. The sample consists of about 200,000 clones, approximately 91% of them appearing once. Source material: blood. The receptors here all came from a man between 25 and 39 years old in good health.

This chain links TRBV19 with TRBJ1-1; D call uncertain. Germline CDR1 reads LNHDA; CDR2 reads SQIVND (reference sequence). Trimming left V 3 bases short and J 0 bases short, with 8 bases between. This CDR3 has 14 amino acids. The CDR3 sequence: CASSMSSVNTEAFF. The DNA for the CDR3 is TGTGCCAGTAGTATGTCATCGGTGAACACTGAAGCTTTCTTT.

The chain carries TRBV6-5 and TRBJ1-3; D uncertain. Germline loops: CDR1 MNHEY, CDR2 SVGAGI. The CDR3 covers 14 residues. V was pared by 4 bases and J by 2 bases, with 9 bases between. CDR3 nucleotide sequence: TGTGCCAGCAGTTCCATTGTTACTGGAAACACCATATATTTT. Protein: CASSSIVTGNTIYF.